The entry below gives a single T cell receptor beta chain sequence along with its context. Its antigen remains unknown. Trimming pared 0 bases from V and 4 bases from J, leaving 12 bases between. The length of the CDR3 is 15 residues. Per germline, CDR1 MNHEY and CDR2 SVGAGI. The source of the sample is a study of cytomegalovirus exposure and HLA in healthy donors. Whole-study context: In terms of ancestry, the Caucasian-associated cluster contained roughly 80% of the roughly 400 genotyped donors.

In the PCR, 60 Vbeta and 13 Jbeta primers were used. Original processing methods: Unique TCR beta chains totaled some 80 million in a later count, with approximately 11 million of them shared. Libraries were prepared by immunoSEQ multiplex PCR; TCRdb keeps only in-frame clonotypes and omits some of them. D and trimming were read from the DNA, whereas the V and J calls and clone size are those reported in that table. The sample yields 100,000 to 150,000 clones, more than 65% seen once. Study-wide results and caveats: TCR beta V- and J-gene trimming was later associated with a missense DCLRE1C variant. Equally common other TCR beta chains were less clonally expanded than HLA-associated ones, a later analysis found.

The sample comprised PBMCs. The TCR originated in a woman aged 60-75 years in good health and CMV-seropositive. The rearrangement uses TRBV6-5 and TRBJ1-2; D remains ambiguous. The DNA of the CDR3 is TGTGCCAGCAGTTACTCGGCACACCGGAGCTATGGCTACACCTTC. Amino acid sequence: CASSYSAHRSYGYTF.